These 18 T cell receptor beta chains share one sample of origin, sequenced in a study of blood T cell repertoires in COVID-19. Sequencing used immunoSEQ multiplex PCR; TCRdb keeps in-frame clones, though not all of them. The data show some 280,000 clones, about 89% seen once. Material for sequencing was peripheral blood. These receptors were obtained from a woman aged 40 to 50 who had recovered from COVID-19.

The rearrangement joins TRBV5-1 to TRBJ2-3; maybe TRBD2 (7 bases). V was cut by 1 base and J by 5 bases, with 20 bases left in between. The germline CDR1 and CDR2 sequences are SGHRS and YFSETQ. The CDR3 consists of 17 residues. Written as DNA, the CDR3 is TGCGCCAGCAGCTTGTATCGATTGGGGGCGGGAGAAGATACGCAGTATTTT. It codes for CASSLYRLGAGEDTQYF.

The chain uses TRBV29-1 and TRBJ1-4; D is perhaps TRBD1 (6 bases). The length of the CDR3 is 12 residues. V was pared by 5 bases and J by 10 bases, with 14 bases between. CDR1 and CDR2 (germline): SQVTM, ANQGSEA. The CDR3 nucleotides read TGCAGCGTTCAACAGGGTGGCGGAAAACTGTTTTTT. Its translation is CSVQQGGGKLFF.

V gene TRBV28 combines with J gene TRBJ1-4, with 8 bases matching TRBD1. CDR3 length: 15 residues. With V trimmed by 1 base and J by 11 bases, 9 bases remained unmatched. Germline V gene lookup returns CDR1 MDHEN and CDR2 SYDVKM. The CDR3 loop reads CASSLSGQGARKLFF. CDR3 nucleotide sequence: TGTGCCAGCAGTTTATCCGGTCAGGGGGCGAGGAAACTGTTTTTT.

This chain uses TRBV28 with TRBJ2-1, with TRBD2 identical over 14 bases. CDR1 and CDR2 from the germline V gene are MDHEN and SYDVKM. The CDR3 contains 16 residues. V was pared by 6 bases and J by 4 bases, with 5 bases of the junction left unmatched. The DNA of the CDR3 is TGTGCCAGCAGCCCGGGACTAGCGGGGGCTTACAATGAGCAGTTCTTC. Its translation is CASSPGLAGAYNEQFF.

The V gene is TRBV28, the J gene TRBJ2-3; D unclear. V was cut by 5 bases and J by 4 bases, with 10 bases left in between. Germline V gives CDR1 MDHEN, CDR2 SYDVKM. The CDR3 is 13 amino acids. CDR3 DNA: TGTGCCAGCAGTCCTACTGTTTCAGATACGCAGTATTTT. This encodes CASSPTVSDTQYF.

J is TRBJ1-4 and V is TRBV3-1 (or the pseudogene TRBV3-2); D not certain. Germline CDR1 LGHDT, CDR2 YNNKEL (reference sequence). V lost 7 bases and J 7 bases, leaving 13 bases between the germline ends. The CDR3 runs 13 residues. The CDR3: CASMGLRAEKLFF. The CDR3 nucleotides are TGTGCCAGCATGGGCCTCCGAGCTGAAAAACTGTTTTTT.

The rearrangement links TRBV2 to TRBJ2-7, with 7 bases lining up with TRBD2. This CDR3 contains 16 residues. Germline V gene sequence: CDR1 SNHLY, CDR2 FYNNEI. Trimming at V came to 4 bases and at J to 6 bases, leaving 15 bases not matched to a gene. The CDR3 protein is CASSGARPWGEGEQYF. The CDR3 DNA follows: TGTGCCAGCAGTGGTGCCCGGCCCTGGGGGGAGGGCGAGCAGTACTTC.

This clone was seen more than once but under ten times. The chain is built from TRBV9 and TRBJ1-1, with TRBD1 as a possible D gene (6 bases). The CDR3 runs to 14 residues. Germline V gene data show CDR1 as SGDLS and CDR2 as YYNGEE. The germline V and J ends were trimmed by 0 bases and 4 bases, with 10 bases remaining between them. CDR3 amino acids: CASSVGAGVTEAFF. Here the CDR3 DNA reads TGTGCCAGCAGCGTAGGGGCAGGGGTCACTGAAGCTTTCTTT.

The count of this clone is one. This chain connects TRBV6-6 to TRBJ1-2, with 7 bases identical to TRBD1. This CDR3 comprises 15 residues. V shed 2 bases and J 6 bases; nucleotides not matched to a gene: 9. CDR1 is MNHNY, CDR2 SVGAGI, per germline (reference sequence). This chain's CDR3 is CASSYERQGGNGYTF. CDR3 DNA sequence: TGTGCCAGCAGTTACGAAAGACAGGGAGGCAATGGCTACACCTTC.

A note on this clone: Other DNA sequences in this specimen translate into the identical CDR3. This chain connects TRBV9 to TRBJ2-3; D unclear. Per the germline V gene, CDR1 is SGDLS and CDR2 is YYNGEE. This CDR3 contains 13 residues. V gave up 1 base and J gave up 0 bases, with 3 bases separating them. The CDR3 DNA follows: TGTGCCAGCAGCGTATCAAGCACAGATACGCAGTATTTT. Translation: CASSVSSTDTQYF.

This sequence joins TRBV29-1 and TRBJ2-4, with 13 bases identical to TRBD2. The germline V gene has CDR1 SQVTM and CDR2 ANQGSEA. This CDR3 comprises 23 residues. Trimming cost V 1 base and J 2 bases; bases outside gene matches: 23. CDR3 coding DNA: TGCAGCGTTGAAGTTGGCCGGGGCTCACTAGCGGGAGGGCCGGGGGAGACCAAAAACATTCAGTACTTC. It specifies CSVEVGRGSLAGGPGETKNIQYF.

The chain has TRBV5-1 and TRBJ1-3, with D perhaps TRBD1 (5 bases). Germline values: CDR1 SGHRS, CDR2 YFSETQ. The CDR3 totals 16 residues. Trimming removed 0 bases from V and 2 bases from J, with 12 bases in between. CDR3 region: CASSLEGSIAGNTIYF. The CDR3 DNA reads TGCGCCAGCAGCTTGGAGGGGTCAATCGCTGGAAACACCATATATTTT.

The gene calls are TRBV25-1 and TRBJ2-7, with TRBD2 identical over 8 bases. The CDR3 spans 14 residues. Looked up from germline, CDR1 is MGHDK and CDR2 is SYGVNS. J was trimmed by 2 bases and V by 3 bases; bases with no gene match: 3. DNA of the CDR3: TGTGCCAGCAGTGAGTTAGCGGGACCCTACGAGCAGTACTTC. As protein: CASSELAGPYEQYF.

CDR3 loop: CASSEFKQGTGYTF. The DNA of the CDR3 is TGTGCCAGCAGTGAATTCAAACAGGGTACGGGCTACACCTTC. V is TRBV25-1 and J is TRBJ1-2; a possible D gene is TRBD1 (6 bases). The CDR3 has 14 residues. V dropped 1 base and J dropped 8 bases, with 14 bases sitting between them. Germline V gene lookup returns CDR1 MGHDK and CDR2 SYGVNS.

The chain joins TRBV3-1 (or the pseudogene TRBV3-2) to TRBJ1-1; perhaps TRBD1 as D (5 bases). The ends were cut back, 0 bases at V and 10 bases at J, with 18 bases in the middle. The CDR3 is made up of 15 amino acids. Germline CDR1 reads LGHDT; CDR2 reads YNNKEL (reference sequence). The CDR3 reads CASSQDGDLGRLAFF. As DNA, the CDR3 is TGTGCCAGCAGCCAAGATGGGGACCTGGGGAGGTTAGCTTTCTTT.

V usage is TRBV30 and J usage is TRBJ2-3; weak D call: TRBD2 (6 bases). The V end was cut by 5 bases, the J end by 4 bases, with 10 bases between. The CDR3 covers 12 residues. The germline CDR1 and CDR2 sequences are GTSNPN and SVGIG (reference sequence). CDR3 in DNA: TGTGCCTGGTCCGGGGAGGCAGATACGCAGTATTTT. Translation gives CAWSGEADTQYF.

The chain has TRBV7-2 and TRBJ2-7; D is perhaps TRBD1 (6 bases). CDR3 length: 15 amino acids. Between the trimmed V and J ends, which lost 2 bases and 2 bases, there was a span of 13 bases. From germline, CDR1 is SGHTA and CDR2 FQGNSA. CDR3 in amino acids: CASSLTPGTTYEQYF. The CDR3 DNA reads TGTGCCAGCAGCTTAACTCCGGGGACAACCTACGAGCAGTACTTC.

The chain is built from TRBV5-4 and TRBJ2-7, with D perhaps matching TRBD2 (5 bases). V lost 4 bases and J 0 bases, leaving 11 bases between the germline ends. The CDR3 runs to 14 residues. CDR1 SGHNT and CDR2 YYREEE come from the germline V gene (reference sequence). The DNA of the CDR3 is TGTGCCAGCAGCCCTTCGGACTTCTCCTACGAGCAGTACTTC. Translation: CASSPSDFSYEQYF.